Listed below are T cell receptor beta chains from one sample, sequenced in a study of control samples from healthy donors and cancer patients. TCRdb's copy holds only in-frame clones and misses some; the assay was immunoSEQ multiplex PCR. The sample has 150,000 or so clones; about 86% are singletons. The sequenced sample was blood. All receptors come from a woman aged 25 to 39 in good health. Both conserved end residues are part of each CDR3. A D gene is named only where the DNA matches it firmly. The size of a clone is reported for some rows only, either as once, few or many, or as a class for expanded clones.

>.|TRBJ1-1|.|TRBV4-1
CASSQDRGMNTEAFF
TGCGCCAGCAGCCAAGACCGGGGGATGAACACTGAAGCTTTCTTT
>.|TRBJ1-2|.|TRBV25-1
CASSDPGQFYGYTF
TGTGCCAGCTCAGACCCGGGGCAGTTCTATGGCTACACCTTC
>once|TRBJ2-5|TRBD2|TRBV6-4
CASSDLPTGTRGLAQYF
TGTGCCAGCAGTGACTTACCTACCGGGACTAGGGGGTTGGCCCAGTACTTC
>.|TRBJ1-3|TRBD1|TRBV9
CASSPQGARGNTIYF
TGTGCCAGCAGCCCTCAGGGGGCGCGGGGAAACACCATATATTTT
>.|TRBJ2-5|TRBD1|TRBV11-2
CASSRGPGTQYF
TGTGCCAGCAGTAGGGGGCCGGGGACCCAGTACTTC
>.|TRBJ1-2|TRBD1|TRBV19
CASSTDRGRRYGYTF
TGTGCCAGTAGTACCGACAGGGGTAGGAGGTATGGCTACACCTTC
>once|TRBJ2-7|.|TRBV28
CASSKGQGGEQYF
TGTGCCAGCTCAAAGGGGCAGGGGGGAGAGCAGTACTTC
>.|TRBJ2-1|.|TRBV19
CASSIAGGSSYNEQFF
TGTGCCAGTAGTATAGCCGGGGGAAGCTCCTACAATGAGCAGTTCTTC
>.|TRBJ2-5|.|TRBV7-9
CASSLAGFTETQYF
TGTGCCAGCAGCTTAGCAGGTTTTACTGAGACCCAGTACTTC
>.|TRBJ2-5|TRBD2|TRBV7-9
CASSFSGIRETQYF
TGTGCCAGCAGCTTTAGCGGGATCAGAGAGACCCAGTACTTC
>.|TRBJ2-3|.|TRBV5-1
CASSQKGVADTQYF
TGCGCCAGCAGTCAAAAGGGCGTCGCAGATACGCAGTATTTT
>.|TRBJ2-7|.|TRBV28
CASSLAAYEQYF
TGTGCCAGCAGTCTGGCGGCCTACGAGCAGTACTTC
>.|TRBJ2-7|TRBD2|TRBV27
CASSLLAGASGYEQYF
TGTGCCAGCAGTTTGTTAGCGGGAGCTAGTGGGTACGAGCAGTACTTC
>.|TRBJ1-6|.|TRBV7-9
CASSLSGSNSPLHF
TGTGCCAGCAGCTTATCAGGCTCCAATTCACCCCTCCACTTT
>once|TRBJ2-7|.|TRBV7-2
CASSHPEVYEQYF
TGTGCCAGCAGCCACCCTGAAGTCTACGAGCAGTACTTC
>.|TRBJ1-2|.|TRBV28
CASGTAEPIANYGYTF
TGTGCCAGCGGAACTGCGGAGCCTATAGCTAACTATGGCTACACCTTC
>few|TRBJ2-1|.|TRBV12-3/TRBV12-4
CASSRRMGNEQFF
TGTGCCAGCAGTCGCAGGATGGGCAATGAGCAGTTCTTC
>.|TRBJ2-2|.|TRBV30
CAWSKGPPNTGELFF
TGTGCCTGGAGCAAGGGGCCACCGAACACCGGGGAGCTGTTTTTT
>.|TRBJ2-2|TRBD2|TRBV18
CASLGLAGEELFF
TGTGCCAGCTTGGGACTAGCTGGGGAGGAGCTGTTTTTT
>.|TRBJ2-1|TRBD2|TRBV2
CASSERTSGAYNEQFF
TGTGCCAGCAGTGAGAGGACTAGCGGCGCCTACAATGAGCAGTTCTTC
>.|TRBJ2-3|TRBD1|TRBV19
CASSAYPGGGTDTQYF
TGTGCCAGTAGTGCCTACCCAGGGGGAGGCACAGATACGCAGTATTTT
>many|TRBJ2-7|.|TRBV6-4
CASSDSNREPTRKYF
TGTGCCAGCAGTGACTCGAACAGGGAGCCCACCAGGAAGTACTTC
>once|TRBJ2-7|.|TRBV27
CASSLLVYEQYF
TGTGCCAGCAGTTTATTGGTGTACGAGCAGTACTTC
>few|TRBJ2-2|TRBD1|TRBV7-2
CASTLGDRDAGELFF
TGTGCCAGCACCCTAGGGGACAGGGACGCCGGGGAGCTGTTTTTT
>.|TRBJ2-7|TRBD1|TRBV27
CASSIRLDRTGRSYEQYF
TGTGCCAGCAGTATACGACTAGACAGGACAGGGAGGTCCTACGAGCAGTACTTC
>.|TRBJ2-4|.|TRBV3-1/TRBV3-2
CASKDSRGNIQYF
TGTGCCAGCAAAGACAGCCGGGGAAACATTCAGTACTTC
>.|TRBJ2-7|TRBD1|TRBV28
CASEGRDRAYEQYF
TGTGCCAGCGAAGGGAGGGACAGGGCGTACGAGCAGTACTTC
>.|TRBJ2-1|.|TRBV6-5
CASRRGTVSFF
TGTGCCAGCCGTCGAGGGACGGTTTCGTTCTTC
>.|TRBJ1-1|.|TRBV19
CASSPPGWNTEAFF
TGTGCCAGTAGTCCCCCGGGTTGGAACACTGAAGCTTTCTTT
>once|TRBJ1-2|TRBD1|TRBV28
CASSLNLNRGLNYGYTF
TGTGCCAGCAGTTTAAACCTTAACAGGGGGCTAAACTATGGCTACACCTTC
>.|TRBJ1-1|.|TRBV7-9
CASSPKYGERRGSTEAFF
TGTGCCAGCAGCCCAAAATACGGGGAACGGCGCGGGAGCACTGAAGCTTTCTTT
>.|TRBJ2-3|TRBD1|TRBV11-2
CASQGETDTQYF
TGTGCCAGCCAGGGGGAGACAGATACGCAGTATTTT
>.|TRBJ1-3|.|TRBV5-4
CASSPPGTNSGNTIYF
TGTGCCAGCAGCCCCCCAGGGACCAACTCTGGAAACACCATATATTTT
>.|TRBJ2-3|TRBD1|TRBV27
CASTPGQGDIDTQYF
TGTGCCAGCACCCCGGGACAGGGCGACATAGATACGCAGTATTTT
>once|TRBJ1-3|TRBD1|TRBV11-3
CASSLTGPGNTIYF
TGTGCCAGCAGCCTGACAGGGCCTGGAAACACCATATATTTT
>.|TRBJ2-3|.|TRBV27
CASSQTDTQYF
TGTGCCAGCAGCCAGACAGATACGCAGTATTTT
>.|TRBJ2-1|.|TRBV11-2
CASSLTNEQFF
TGTGCCAGCAGCTTAACCAATGAGCAGTTCTTC
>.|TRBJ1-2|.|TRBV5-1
CASSLVGVAQGAGYTF
TGCGCCAGCAGCTTGGTTGGGGTCGCACAGGGTGCCGGCTACACCTTC
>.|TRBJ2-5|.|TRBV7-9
CASSLAAETQYF
TGTGCCAGCAGCTTAGCCGCGGAGACCCAGTACTTC
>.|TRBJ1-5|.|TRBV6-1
CASSEGRGGPYSNQPQHF
TGTGCCAGCAGTGAGGGCCGTGGGGGGCCGTATAGCAATCAGCCCCAGCATTTT
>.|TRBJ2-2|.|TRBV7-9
CSLGVYTGELFF
TGTTCGTTGGGGGTATACACCGGGGAGCTGTTTTTT
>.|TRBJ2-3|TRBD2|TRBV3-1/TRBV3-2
CASSSRGGAGGLPDTQYF
TGTGCCAGCAGCTCCCGAGGTGGGGCGGGGGGGCTCCCAGATACGCAGTATTTT
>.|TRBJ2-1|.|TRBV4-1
CASSLGLATNEQFF
TGCGCCAGCAGCCTTGGACTTGCCACTAATGAGCAGTTCTTC
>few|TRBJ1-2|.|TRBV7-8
CASSLQGNYGYTF
TGTGCCAGCAGCTTACAGGGGAACTATGGCTACACCTTC
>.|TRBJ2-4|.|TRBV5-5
CASSLGPNIQYF
TGTGCCAGCAGCCTGGGGCCAAACATTCAGTACTTC
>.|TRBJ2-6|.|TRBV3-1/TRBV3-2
CASSPGTGANVLTF
TGTGCCAGCAGCCCAGGGACTGGGGCCAACGTCCTGACTTTC
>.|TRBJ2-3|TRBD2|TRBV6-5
CAVRTPGGDTQYF
TGTGCCGTCCGGACTCCGGGGGGGGATACGCAGTATTTT
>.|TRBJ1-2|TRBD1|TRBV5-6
CASSPDRAGYGYTF
TGTGCCAGCAGCCCGGACAGGGCGGGATATGGCTACACCTTC
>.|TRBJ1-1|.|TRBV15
CATSRGQGGTEAFF
TGTGCCACCAGCAGAGGTCAGGGAGGCACTGAAGCTTTCTTT
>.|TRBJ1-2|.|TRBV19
CASSMEGLANYGYTF
TGTGCCAGTAGTATGGAGGGGTTAGCTAACTATGGCTACACCTTC